Listed below are T cell receptor beta chains from one sample, sequenced in a study of T cells in Graves' hyperthyroidism and ophthalmopathy. MiXCR was run by TCRdb on the multiplex PCR reads, yielding one entry per CDR3 protein. Of around 600,000 distinct CDR3 sequences listed, about 14% were seen once; the top ten hold around an eighth. The source material was blood. The receptor source for this set is a woman between 50 and 59 years old with Graves' ophthalmopathy. Both conserved end residues are part of each CDR3. A D gene is named only where the DNA matches it firmly. Clone size is given for some rows only: seen once, a few or many times, or a class if the clone is expanded.

j_call d_call clone_size v_call cdr3_nt cdr3_aa
TRBJ2-3 TRBD2 many TRBV29-1 TGCAGCGCCGGTAGGACTAGCGGGAGGGATACGCAGTATTTT CSAGRTSGRDTQYF
TRBJ2-1 NA many TRBV12-3/TRBV12-4 TGTGCCAGCAGTTTATTGTTAGGATCCGATGAGCAGTTCTTC CASSLLLGSDEQFF
TRBJ1-5 NA NA TRBV7-9 TGTGCCAGCAGCTTAGGGGCAGGGACACCCAATCAGCCCCAGCATTTT CASSLGAGTPNQPQHF
TRBJ2-7 TRBD1 many TRBV20-1 TGCAGTGCTAGGAAAAGGGACAGAGGAACCTACGAGCAGTACTTC CSARKRDRGTYEQYF
TRBJ1-4 NA few TRBV5-4 TGTGCCAGCAGCTATAAGTCGGGGCAGGGGAATGAAAAACTGTTTTTT CASSYKSGQGNEKLFF
TRBJ1-5 NA NA TRBV12-3/TRBV12-4 TGTGCCAGCAGTTTATACGATCAGCCCCAGCATTTT CASSLYDQPQHF
TRBJ2-1 NA many TRBV14 TGTGCCAGCAGCCAAGATCAGCGGTATGAGCAGTTCTTC CASSQDQRYEQFF
TRBJ2-5 TRBD1 many TRBV27 TGTGCCAGCAGTTTAACGCACGGGACAGGCCAAGAGACCCAGTACTTC CASSLTHGTGQETQYF
TRBJ1-6 NA many TRBV20-1 TGCAGTGCTAGCGAGGGACGGCGTGGCTCCTATAATTCACCCCTCCACTTT CSASEGRRGSYNSPLHF
TRBJ1-5 TRBD1 many TRBV12-3/TRBV12-4 TGTGCCAGCAGTTGGAGGGGGCGCATTAATCAGCCCCAGCATTTT CASSWRGRINQPQHF
TRBJ2-2 TRBD2 NA TRBV5-6 TGTGCCAGCAGCTTGGGTGGGACTAGCGTATCCGGGGAGCTGTTTTTT CASSLGGTSVSGELFF
TRBJ2-1 TRBD2 many TRBV7-3 TGTGCCAGCAGCAACTCCGGGACTAGCGGAGCATACTACGATGAGCAGTTCTTC CASSNSGTSGAYYDEQFF
TRBJ2-3 TRBD2 many TRBV7-2 TGTGCCAGCAGCCGAGGACTAGCGGGAGACACAGATACGCAGTATTTT CASSRGLAGDTDTQYF
TRBJ2-2 TRBD2 many TRBV24-1 TGTGCCACCAGTGATTTACTAGCGGGACCCGGCGAGGAGCTGTTTTTT CATSDLLAGPGEELFF
TRBJ1-2 TRBD1 NA TRBV6-1 TGTGCCAGCAGTCTCCACGACAGGGGGAACTATGGCTACACCTTC CASSLHDRGNYGYTF
TRBJ2-1 NA many TRBV7-3 TGTGCCAGCAGCTCTCAGCTCGGTGAGCAGTTCTTC CASSSQLGEQFF
TRBJ2-1 NA NA TRBV5-1 TGCGCCGGCAGCTTGAACCTAGCAAGCACGAGCTCCTACAATGAGCAGTTCTTC CAGSLNLASTSSYNEQFF
TRBJ1-5 NA NA TRBV2 TGTGCCAGCAGTGATCACAGGGTAGACCAGCCCCAGCATTTT CASSDHRVDQPQHF
TRBJ2-3 TRBD2 NA TRBV7-2 TGTGCCAGCAGCCAAGAGAAGGGACTAGCGGGAGGATTCACAGATACGCAGTATTTT CASSQEKGLAGGFTDTQYF
TRBJ2-1 TRBD2 many TRBV20-1 TGCAGTGCTCCAGGCGAACTAGCGGGAGTGACAGAGCAGTTCTTC CSAPGELAGVTEQFF
TRBJ2-5 NA medium-sized TRBV20-1 TGCAGTGCTAGAGCGGGGGGCCTGGGTGAGACCCAGTACTTC CSARAGGLGETQYF
TRBJ1-1 NA once TRBV7-9 TGTGCCAGCAGCCAGCTACAGAGGCTGAACACTGAAGCTTTCTTT CASSQLQRLNTEAFF
TRBJ2-1 TRBD1 many TRBV30 TGTGCCTGGACCAACAGGGGAGTTTTAAATGAGCAGTTCTTC CAWTNRGVLNEQFF
TRBJ1-4 NA NA TRBV7-9 TGTGCCAGCAGACGGGACGGGGTAGCCGAAAAACTGTTTTTT CASRRDGVAEKLFF
TRBJ1-6 NA NA TRBV7-3 TGTGCCAGCAGCTTAACGCCTCAAAATTCACCCCTCCACTTT CASSLTPQNSPLHF
TRBJ1-2 NA NA TRBV6-2/TRBV6-3 TGTGCCAGCAGTTACTTTACCCAGGGAACCCACTATGGCTACACCTTC CASSYFTQGTHYGYTF
TRBJ1-1 NA few TRBV28 TGTGCCAGCAGTTTAGTCCCGGGTTGGGGCACTGAAGCTTTCTTT CASSLVPGWGTEAFF
TRBJ2-3 TRBD2 few TRBV5-1 TGCGCCAGCACTCGAGGGCTTGCGGGAGAGGATACGCAGTATTTT CASTRGLAGEDTQYF
TRBJ1-1 NA NA TRBV27 TGTGCCAGCAGTCCCCTGGCCCGCAATGAAGCTTTCTTT CASSPLARNEAFF
TRBJ1-1 NA few TRBV19 TGTGCCAGTAGTTTTAGTACAGTGATGAACACTGAAGCTTTCTTT CASSFSTVMNTEAFF
TRBJ2-7 TRBD1 many TRBV5-1 TGCGCCAGCAGCCATGGACAGGCCAACGAGCAGTACTTC CASSHGQANEQYF
TRBJ1-4 NA NA TRBV4-2 TGTGCCAGCAGCCAAGTTGACACAACTAATGAAAAACTGTTTTTT CASSQVDTTNEKLFF